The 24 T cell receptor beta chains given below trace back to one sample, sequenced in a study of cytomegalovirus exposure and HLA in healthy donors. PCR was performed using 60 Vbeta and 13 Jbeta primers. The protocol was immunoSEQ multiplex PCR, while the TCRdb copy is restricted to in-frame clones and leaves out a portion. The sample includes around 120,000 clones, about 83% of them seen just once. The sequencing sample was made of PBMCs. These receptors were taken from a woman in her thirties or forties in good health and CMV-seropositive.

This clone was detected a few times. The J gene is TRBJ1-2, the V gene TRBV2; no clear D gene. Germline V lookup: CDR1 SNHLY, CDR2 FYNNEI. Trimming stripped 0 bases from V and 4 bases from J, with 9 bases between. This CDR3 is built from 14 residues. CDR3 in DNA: TGTGCCAGCAGTGAAGCACCAGGCGTCTATGGCTACACCTTC. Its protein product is CASSEAPGVYGYTF.

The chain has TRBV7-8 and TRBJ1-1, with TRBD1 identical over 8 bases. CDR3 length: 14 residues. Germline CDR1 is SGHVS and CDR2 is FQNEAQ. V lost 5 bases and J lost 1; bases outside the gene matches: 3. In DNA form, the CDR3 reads TGTGCCAGCAGCGCGGGACAGGAGAACACTGAAGCTTTCTTT. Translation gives CASSAGQENTEAFF.

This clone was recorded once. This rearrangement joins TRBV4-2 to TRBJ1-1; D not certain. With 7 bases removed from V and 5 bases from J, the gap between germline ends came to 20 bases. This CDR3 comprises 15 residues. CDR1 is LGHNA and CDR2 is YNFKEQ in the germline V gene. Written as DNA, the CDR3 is TGTGCCAGCAAGGGATCGGGGAGCCCCAGTACTGAAGCTTTCTTT. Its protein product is CASKGSGSPSTEAFF.

As DNA, the CDR3 is TGTGCCAGTACCCCGGGGAGACTAGCGGCATCGGGCTTCTACAATGAGCAGTTCTTC. It codes for CASTPGRLAASGFYNEQFF. V usage is TRBV19 and J usage is TRBJ2-1, with 9 bases that match TRBD2. V lost 7 bases and J lost 3; bases outside the gene matches: 19. The CDR3 is 19 residues long. Germline loops: CDR1 LNHDA, CDR2 SQIVND (reference sequence). The whole variable domain, remainder taken from reference TRBV19 and TRBJ2-1, is DGGITQSPKYLFRKEGQNVTLSCEQNLNHDAMYWYRQDPGQGLRLIYYSQIVNDFQKGDIAEGYSVSREKKESFPLTVTSAQKNPTAFYLCASTPGRLAASGFYNEQFFGPGTRLTVL.

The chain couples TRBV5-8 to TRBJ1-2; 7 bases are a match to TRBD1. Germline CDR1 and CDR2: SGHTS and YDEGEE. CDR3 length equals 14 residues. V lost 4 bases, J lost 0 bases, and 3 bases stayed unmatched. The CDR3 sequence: CASSVTGSNYGYTF. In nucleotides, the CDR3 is TGTGCCAGCAGCGTGACAGGGTCTAACTATGGCTACACCTTC.

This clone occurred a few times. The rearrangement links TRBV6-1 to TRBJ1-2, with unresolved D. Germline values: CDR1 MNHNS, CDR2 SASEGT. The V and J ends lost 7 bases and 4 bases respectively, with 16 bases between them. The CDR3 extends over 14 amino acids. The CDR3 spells CASNPGGQSYGYTF. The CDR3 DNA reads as TGTGCCAGCAATCCTGGAGGGCAGAGCTATGGCTACACCTTC.

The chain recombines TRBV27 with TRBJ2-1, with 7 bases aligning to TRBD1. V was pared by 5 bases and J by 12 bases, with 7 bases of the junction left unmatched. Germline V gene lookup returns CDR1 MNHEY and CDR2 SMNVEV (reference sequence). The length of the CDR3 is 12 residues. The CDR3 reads CASSRQGPGQFF. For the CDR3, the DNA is TGTGCCAGCAGTAGACAGGGCCCCGGGCAGTTCTTC.

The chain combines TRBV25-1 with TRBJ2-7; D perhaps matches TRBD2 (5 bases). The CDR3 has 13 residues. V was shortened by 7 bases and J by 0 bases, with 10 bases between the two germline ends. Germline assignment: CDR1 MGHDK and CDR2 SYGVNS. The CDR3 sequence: CASIGGYSYEQYF. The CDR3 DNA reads TGTGCCAGCATAGGAGGTTACTCCTACGAGCAGTACTTC.

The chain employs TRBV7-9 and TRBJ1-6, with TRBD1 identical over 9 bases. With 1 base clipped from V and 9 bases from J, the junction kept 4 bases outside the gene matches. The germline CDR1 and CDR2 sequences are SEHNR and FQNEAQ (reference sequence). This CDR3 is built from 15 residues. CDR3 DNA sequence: TGTGCCAGCAGCTTAGGTGGACAGGGGTTTTCACCCCTCCACTTT. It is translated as CASSLGGQGFSPLHF.

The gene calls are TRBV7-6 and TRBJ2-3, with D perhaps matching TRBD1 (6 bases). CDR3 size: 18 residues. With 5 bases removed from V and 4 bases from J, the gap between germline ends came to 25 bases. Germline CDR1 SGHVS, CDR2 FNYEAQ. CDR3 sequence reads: CASSPAEAWAGDADTQYF. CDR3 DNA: TGTGCCAGCAGCCCAGCGGAGGCTTGGGCAGGGGATGCAGATACGCAGTATTTT. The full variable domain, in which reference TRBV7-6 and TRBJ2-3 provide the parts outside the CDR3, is GAGVSQSPRYKVTKRGQDVALRCDPISGHVSLYWYRQALGQGPEFLTYFNYEAQQDKSGLPNDRFSAERPEGSISTLTIQRTEQRDSAMYRCASSPAEAWAGDADTQYFGPGTRLTVL.

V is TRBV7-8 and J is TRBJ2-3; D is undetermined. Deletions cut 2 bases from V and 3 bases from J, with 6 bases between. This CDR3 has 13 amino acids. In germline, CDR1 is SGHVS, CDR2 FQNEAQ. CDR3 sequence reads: CASSLPGTDTQYF. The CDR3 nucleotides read TGTGCCAGCAGCTTACCAGGTACAGATACGCAGTATTTT. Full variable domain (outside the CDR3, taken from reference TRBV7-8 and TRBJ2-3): GAGVSQSPRYKVAKRGQDVALRCDPISGHVSLFWYQQALGQGPEFLTYFQNEAQLDKSGLPSDRFFAERPEGSVSTLKIQRTQQEDSAVYLCASSLPGTDTQYFGPGTRLTVL.

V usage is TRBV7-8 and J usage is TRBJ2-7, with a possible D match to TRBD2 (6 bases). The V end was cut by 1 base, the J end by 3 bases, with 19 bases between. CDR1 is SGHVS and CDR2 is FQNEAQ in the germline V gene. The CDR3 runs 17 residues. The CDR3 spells CASSLVSSASARYEQYF. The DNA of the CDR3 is TGTGCCAGCAGCTTAGTTTCTAGCGCGAGCGCTCGCTACGAGCAGTACTTC.

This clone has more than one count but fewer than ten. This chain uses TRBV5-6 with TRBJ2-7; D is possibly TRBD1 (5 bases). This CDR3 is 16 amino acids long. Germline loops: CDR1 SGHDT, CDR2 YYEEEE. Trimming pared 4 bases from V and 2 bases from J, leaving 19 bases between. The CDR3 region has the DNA TGTGCCAGCAGCCTCAGGGTTCGACGATATCCCTACGAGCAGTACTTC. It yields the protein CASSLRVRRYPYEQYF.

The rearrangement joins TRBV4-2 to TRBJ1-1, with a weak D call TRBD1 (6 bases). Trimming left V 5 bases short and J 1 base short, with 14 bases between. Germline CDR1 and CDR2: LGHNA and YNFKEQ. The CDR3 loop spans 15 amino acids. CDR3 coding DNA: TGTGCCAGCAGCGAACCCGGGACACCGAACACTGAAGCTTTCTTT. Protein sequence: CASSEPGTPNTEAFF.

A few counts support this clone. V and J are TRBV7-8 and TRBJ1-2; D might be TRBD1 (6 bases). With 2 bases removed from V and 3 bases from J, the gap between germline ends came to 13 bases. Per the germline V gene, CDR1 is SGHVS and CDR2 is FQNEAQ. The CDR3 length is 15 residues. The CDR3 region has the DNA TGTGCCAGCAGCTTAAGCGGGGGGCACTACTATGGCTACACCTTC. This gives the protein CASSLSGGHYYGYTF. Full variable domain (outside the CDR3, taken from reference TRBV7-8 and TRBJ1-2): GAGVSQSPRYKVAKRGQDVALRCDPISGHVSLFWYQQALGQGPEFLTYFQNEAQLDKSGLPSDRFFAERPEGSVSTLKIQRTQQEDSAVYLCASSLSGGHYYGYTFGSGTRLTVV.

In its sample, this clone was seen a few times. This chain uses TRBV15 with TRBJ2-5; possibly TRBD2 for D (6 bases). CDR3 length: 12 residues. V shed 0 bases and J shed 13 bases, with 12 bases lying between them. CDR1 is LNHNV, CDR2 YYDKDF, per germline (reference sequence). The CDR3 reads CATSRDRRETYF. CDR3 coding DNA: TGTGCCACCAGCAGAGATCGGCGGGAAACGTACTTC.

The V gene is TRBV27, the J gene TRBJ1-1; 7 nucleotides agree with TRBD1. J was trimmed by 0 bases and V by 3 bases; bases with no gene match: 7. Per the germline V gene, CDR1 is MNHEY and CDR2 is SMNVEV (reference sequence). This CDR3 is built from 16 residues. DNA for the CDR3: TGTGCCAGCAGTTTTGGACAGGCGGGGATGAACACTGAAGCTTTCTTT. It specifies CASSFGQAGMNTEAFF.

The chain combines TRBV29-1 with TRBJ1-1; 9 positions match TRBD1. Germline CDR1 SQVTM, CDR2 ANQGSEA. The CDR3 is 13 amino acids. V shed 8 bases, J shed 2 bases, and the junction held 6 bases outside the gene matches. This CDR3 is CSIIQGANTEAFF. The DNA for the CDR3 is TGCAGCATAATACAGGGGGCCAACACTGAAGCTTTCTTT.

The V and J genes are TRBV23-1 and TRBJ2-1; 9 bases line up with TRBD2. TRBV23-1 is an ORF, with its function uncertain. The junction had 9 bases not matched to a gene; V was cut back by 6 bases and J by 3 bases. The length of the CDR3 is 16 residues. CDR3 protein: CASRGIAGVLYNEQFF. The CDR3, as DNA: TGCGCCAGCAGGGGTATAGCGGGAGTCCTCTACAATGAGCAGTTCTTC.

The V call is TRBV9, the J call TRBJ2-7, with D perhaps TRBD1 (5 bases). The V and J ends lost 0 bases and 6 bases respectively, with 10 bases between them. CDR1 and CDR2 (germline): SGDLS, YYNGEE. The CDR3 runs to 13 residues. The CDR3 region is CASSVATDGEQYF. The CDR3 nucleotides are TGTGCCAGCAGCGTAGCGACAGACGGCGAGCAGTACTTC. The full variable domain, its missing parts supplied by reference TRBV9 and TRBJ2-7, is DSGVTQTPKHLITATGQRVTLRCSPRSGDLSVYWYQQSLDQGLQFLIQYYNGEERAKGNILERFSAQQFPDLHSELNLSSLELGDSALYFCASSVATDGEQYFGPGTRLTVT.

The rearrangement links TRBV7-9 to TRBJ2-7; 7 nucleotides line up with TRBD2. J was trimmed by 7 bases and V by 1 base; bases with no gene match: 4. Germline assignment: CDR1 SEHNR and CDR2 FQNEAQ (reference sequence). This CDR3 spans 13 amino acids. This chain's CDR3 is CASSLGGGGEQYF. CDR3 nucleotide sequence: TGTGCCAGCAGCTTAGGGGGGGGTGGAGAGCAGTACTTC.

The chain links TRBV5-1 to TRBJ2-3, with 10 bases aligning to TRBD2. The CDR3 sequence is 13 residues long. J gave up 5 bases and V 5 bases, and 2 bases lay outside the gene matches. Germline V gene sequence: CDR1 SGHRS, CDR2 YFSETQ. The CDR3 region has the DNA TGCGCCAGCAGGCTAGCGGGGGAAGATACGCAGTATTTT. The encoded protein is CASRLAGEDTQYF.

The CDR3 here is CAWTLSGPRGTDTQYF. CDR3 DNA: TGTGCCTGGACCCTTTCAGGGCCTAGGGGAACAGATACGCAGTATTTT. J is TRBJ2-3 and V is TRBV30, with a tentative D call TRBD1 (5 bases). V lost 4 bases, J lost 3 bases, and 20 bases lay in between. This CDR3 has 16 residues. CDR1 GTSNPN and CDR2 SVGIG come from the germline V gene (reference sequence).

Written as DNA, the CDR3 is TGTGCCAGTAGTATAGGAGGGATAGCTTCCTACGAGCAGTACTTC. Protein sequence: CASSIGGIASYEQYF. The chain uses TRBV19 and TRBJ2-7; possible D gene TRBD2, 5 bases. CDR1 LNHDA and CDR2 SQIVND come from the germline V gene (reference sequence). The CDR3 is 15 residues long. Trimming removed 1 base at V and 1 base at J, with 11 bases between.